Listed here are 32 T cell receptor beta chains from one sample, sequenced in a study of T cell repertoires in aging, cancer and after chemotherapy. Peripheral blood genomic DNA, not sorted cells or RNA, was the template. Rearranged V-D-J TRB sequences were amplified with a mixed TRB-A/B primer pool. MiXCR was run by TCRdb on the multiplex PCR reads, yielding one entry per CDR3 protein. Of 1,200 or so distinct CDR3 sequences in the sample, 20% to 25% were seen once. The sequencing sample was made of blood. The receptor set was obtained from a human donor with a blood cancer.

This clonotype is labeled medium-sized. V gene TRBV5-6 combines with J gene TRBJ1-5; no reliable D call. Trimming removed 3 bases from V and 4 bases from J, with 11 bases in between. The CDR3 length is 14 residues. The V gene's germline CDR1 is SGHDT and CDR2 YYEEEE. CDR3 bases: TGTGCCAGCAGCTCCGGACGGTATAATCAGCCCCAGCATTTT. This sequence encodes CASSSGRYNQPQHF. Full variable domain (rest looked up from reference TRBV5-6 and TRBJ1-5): DAGVTQSPTHLIKTRGQQVTLRCSPKSGHDTVSWYQQALGQGPQFIFQYYEEEERQRGNFPDRFSGHQFPNYSSELNVNALLLGDSALYLCASSSGRYNQPQHFGDGTRLSIL.

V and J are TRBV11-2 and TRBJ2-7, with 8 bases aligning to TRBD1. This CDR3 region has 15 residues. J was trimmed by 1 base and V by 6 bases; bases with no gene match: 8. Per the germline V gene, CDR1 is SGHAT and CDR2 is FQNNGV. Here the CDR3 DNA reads TGTGCCAGCAGTGGAAAGGGGGACAGGTCCTACGAGCAGTACTTC. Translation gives CASSGKGDRSYEQYF.

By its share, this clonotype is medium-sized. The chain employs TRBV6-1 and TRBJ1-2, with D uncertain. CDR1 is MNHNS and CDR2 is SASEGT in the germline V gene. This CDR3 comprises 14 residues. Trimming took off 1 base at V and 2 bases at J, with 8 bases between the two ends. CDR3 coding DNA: TGTGCCAGCAGTGAAGGGGCGAACAACTATGGCTACACCTTC. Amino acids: CASSEGANNYGYTF.

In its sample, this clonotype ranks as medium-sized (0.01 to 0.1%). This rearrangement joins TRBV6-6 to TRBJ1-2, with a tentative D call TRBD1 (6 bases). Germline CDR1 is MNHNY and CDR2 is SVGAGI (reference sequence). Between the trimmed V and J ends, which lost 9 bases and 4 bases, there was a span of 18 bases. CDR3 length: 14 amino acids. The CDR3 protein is CASGELSGAYGYTF. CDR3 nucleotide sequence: TGTGCCAGTGGGGAGCTCTCAGGGGCCTATGGCTACACCTTC.

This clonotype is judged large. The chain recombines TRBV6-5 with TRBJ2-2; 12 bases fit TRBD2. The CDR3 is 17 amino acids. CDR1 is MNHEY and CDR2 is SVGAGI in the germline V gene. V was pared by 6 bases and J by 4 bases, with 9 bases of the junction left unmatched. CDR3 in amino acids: CASRGLAGGSGTGELFF. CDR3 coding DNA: TGTGCCAGCAGGGGCCTAGCGGGAGGGTCTGGCACCGGGGAGCTGTTTTTT.

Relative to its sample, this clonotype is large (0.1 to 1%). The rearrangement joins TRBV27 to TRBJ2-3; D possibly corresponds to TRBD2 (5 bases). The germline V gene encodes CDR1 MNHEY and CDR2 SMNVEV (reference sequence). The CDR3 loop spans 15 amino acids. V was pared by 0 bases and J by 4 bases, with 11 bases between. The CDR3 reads CASSLSVGSSDTQYF. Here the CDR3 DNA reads TGTGCCAGCAGTTTATCGGTTGGGAGCTCAGATACGCAGTATTTT.

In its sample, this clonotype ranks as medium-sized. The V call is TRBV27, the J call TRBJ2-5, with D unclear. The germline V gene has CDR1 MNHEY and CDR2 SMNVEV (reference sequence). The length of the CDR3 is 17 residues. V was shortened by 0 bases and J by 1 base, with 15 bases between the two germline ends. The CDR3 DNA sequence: TGTGCCAGCAGTTTATCGCGCCGGTACTACAGCCAAGAGACCCAGTACTTC. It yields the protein CASSLSRRYYSQETQYF.

This chain's CDR3 is CASSLVFQGVDGYTF. DNA for the CDR3: TGTGCCAGCAGCTTAGTTTTCCAGGGTGTCGATGGCTACACCTTC. The chain uses TRBV5-6 and TRBJ1-2; D is possibly TRBD1 (5 bases). The germline V and J ends were trimmed by 2 bases and 6 bases, with 17 bases remaining between them. Germline V gene sequence: CDR1 SGHDT, CDR2 YYEEEE. The CDR3 spans 15 residues.

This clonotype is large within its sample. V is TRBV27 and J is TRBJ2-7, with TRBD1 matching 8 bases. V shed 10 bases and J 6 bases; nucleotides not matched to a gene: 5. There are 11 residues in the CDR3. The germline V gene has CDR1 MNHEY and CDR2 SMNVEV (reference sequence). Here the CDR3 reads CAIGQGSEQYF. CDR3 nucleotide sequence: TGTGCCATAGGACAGGGCTCCGAGCAGTACTTC.

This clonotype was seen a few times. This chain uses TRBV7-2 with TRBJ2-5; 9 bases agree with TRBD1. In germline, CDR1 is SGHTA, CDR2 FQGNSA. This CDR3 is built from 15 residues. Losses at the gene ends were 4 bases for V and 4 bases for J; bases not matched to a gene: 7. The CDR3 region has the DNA TGTGCCAGCAGCTACTACAGGGGGCAGGGAGAGACCCAGTACTTC. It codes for CASSYYRGQGETQYF.

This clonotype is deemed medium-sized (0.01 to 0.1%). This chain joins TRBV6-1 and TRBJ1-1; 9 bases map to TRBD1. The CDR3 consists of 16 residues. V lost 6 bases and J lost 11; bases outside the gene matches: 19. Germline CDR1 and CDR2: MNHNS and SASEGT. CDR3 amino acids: CASRAKSGTGSGAAFF. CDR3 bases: TGTGCCAGCAGGGCAAAATCCGGGACAGGGAGCGGGGCGGCTTTCTTT.

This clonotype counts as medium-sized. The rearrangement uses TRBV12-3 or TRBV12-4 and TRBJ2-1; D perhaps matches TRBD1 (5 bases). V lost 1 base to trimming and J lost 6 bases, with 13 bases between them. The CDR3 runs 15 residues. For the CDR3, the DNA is TGTGCCAGCAGTTTAGGACCCCAAAGGGGCAATGAGCAGTTCTTC. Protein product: CASSLGPQRGNEQFF.

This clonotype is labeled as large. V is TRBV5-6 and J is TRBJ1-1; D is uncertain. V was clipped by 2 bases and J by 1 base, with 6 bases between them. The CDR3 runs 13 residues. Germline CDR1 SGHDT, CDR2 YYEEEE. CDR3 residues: CASSLRPNTEAFF. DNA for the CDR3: TGTGCCAGCAGCTTAAGGCCGAACACTGAAGCTTTCTTT.

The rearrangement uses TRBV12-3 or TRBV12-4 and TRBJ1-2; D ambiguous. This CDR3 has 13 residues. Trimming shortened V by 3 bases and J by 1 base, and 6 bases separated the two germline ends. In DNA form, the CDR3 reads TGTGCCAGCAGTTTTGCCGATAACTATGGCTACACCTTC. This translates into CASSFADNYGYTF.

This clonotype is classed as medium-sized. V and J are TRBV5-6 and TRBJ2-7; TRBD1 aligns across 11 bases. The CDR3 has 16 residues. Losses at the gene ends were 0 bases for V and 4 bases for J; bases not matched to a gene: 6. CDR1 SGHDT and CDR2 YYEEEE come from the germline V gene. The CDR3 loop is CASSLGTGGTAYEQYF. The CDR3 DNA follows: TGTGCCAGCAGCTTGGGGACAGGGGGCACAGCATACGAGCAGTACTTC.

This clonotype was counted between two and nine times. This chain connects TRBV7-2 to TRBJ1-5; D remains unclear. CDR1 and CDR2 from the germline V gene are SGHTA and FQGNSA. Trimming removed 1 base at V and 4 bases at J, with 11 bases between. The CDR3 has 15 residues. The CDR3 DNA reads TGTGCCAGCAGCTTAGTGGCGGCGGAGAATCAGCCCCAGCATTTT. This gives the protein CASSLVAAENQPQHF.

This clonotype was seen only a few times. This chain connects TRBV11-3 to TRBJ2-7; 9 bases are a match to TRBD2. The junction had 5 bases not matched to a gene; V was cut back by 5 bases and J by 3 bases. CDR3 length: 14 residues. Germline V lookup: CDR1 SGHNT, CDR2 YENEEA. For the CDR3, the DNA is TGTGCCAGCAGCAGTAGCGGGAGTAGCTACGAGCAGTACTTC. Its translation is CASSSSGSSYEQYF.

Written as DNA, the CDR3 is TGCGCCAGCAGCTTGATGAGCACCGGGGAGCTGTTTTTT. This gives the protein CASSLMSTGELFF. This chain connects TRBV5-1 to TRBJ2-2; D unclear. V was trimmed by 1 base and J by 4 bases, leaving 5 bases between them. Looked up from germline, CDR1 is SGHRS and CDR2 is YFSETQ. The CDR3 is made up of 13 amino acids.

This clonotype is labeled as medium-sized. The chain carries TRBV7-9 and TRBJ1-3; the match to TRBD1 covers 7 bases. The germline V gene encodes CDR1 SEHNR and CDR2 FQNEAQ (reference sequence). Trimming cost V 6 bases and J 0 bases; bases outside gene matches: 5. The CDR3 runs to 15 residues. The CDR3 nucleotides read TGTGCCAGCAGGGCCGGGACAGCCTCTGGAAACACCATATATTTT. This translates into CASRAGTASGNTIYF.

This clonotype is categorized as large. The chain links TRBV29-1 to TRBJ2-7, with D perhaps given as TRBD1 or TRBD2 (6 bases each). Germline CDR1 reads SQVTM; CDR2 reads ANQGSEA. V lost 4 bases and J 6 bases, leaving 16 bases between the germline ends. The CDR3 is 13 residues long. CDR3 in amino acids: CSVASGEDSEQYF. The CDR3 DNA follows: TGCAGCGTTGCGTCAGGGGAGGATAGCGAGCAGTACTTC.

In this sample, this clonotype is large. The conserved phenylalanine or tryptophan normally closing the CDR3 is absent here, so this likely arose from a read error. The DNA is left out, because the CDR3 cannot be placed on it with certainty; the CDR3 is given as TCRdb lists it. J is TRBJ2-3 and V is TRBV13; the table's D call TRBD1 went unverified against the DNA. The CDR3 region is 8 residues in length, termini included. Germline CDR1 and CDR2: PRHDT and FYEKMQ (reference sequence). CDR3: CASSPDSL.

The CDR3 coding sequence is TGCGCCAGCAGCTTCGGGAGCGGGGACTACAATGAGCAGTTCTTC. Its protein is CASSFGSGDYNEQFF. The chain links TRBV5-1 to TRBJ2-1, with 7 bases lining up with TRBD2. CDR1 SGHRS and CDR2 YFSETQ come from the germline V gene. The V segment lost 2 bases and the J segment 3 bases; nucleotides outside the gene matches: 5. The CDR3 runs to 15 residues.

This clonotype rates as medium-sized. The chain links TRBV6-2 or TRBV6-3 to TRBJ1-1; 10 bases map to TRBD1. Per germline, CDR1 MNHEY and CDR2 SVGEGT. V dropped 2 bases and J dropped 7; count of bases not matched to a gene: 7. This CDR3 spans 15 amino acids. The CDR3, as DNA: TGTGCCAGCAGTTACGTAGACAGGGGGCAGGATGAAGCTTTCTTT. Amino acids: CASSYVDRGQDEAFF.

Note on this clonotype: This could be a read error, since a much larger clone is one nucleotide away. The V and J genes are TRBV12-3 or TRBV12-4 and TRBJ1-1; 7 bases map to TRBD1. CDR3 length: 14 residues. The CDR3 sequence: CASSEQGMGTKAFF. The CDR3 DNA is TGTGCCAGCAGTGAACAGGGGATGGGCACTAAAGCTTTCTTT.

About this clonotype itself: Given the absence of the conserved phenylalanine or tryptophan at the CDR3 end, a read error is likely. CDR3 DNA: TGTGCCAGCAGTTCTTATAGCAATCAGCCCCAGCATTCT. It is translated as CASSSYSNQPQHS. The chain recombines TRBV12-3 or TRBV12-4 with TRBJ1-5; D gene uncertain. Between the trimmed V and J ends, which lost 4 bases and 0 bases, there was a span of 4 bases. The CDR3 loop spans 13 amino acids.

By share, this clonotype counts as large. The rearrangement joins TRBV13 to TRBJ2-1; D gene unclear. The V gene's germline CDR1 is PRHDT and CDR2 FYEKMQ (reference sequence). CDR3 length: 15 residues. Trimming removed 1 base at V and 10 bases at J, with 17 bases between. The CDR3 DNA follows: TGTGCCAGCAGCTTAGAGAGTCGGCACCCTGGCGAGCAGTTCTTC. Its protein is CASSLESRHPGEQFF.

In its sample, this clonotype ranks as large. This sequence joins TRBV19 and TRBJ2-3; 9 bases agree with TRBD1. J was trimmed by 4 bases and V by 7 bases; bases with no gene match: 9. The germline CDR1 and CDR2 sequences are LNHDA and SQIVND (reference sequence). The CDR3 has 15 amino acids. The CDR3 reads CASTPGQGSSDTQYF. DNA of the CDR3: TGTGCCAGTACACCGGGACAGGGATCCTCAGATACGCAGTATTTT.

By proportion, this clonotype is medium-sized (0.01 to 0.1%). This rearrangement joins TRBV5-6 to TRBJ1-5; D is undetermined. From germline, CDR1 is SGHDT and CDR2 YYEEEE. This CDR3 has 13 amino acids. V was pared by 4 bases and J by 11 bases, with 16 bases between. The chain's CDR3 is CASSPLGSEAQHF. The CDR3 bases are TGTGCCAGCAGCCCCCTGGGGTCCGAGGCCCAGCATTTT.

CDR3 amino acids: CSASAVLHTEAFF. The CDR3 DNA reads as TGCAGCGCTTCGGCCGTACTCCACACTGAAGCTTTCTTT. The chain joins TRBV29-1 to TRBJ1-1; D uncertain. With 7 bases removed from V and 3 bases from J, the gap between germline ends came to 15 bases. Germline lookup yields CDR1 SQVTM and CDR2 ANQGSEA. CDR3 length: 13 residues.

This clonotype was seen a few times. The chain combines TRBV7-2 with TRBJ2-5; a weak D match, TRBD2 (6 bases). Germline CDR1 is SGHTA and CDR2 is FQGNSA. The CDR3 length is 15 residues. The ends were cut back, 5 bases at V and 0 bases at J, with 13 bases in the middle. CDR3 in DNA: TGTGCCAGCAGCCTCCGGAGGGCCCACCAAGAGACCCAGTACTTC. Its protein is CASSLRRAHQETQYF.

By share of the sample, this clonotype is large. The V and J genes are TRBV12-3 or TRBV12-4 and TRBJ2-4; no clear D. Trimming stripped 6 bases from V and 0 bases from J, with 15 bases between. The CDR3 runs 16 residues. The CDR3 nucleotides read TGTGCCAGCAGCCCCGACCCAGCGCTAGCCAAAAACATTCAGTACTTC. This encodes CASSPDPALAKNIQYF.

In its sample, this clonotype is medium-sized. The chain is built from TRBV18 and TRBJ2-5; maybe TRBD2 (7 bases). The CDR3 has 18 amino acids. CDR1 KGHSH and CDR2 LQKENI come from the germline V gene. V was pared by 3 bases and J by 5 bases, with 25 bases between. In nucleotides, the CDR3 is TGTGCCAGCTCACCGGGACATCAGAGGTTGGGGCGGGGGGAGACCCAGTACTTC. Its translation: CASSPGHQRLGRGETQYF. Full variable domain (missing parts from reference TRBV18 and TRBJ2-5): NAGVMQNPRHLVRRRGQEARLRCSPMKGHSHVYWYRQLPEEGLKFMVYLQKENIIDESGMPKERFSAEFPKEGPSILRIQQVVRGDSAAYFCASSPGHQRLGRGETQYFGPGTRLLVL.